The 30 T cell receptor beta chains in this list originate from one sample, sequenced in a study of CD8 T cells in Susac syndrome. Reverse transcription of 0.5 to 1 ug RNA was performed with random hexamers. TCRdb fed the immunoSEQ multiplex PCR reads into MiXCR, producing one record per CDR3 protein. The profile covers 80,000 or so distinct CDR3 sequences, with 90% to 97% appearing a single time and more than 0.35% taken by the ten largest. Sample: CD8+ T cells from PBMCs. Receptors were obtained from a human donor with Susac syndrome.

The chain employs TRBV28 and TRBJ2-1; 7 bases agree with TRBD2. V lost 0 bases to trimming and J lost 6 bases; unmatched junction nucleotides: 17. Germline V CDR1 and CDR2: MDHEN, SYDVKM. This CDR3 contains 19 residues. CDR3 coding DNA: TGTGCCAGCAGTTTATGGCGGGAGTGGTATTCGTTTTCGGTCAATGAGCAGTTCTTC. Translated: CASSLWREWYSFSVNEQFF. Combining the CDR3 with reference TRBV28 and TRBJ2-1 gives the whole variable domain DVKVTQSSRYLVKRTGEKVFLECVQDMDHENMFWYRQDPGLGLRLIYFSYDVKMKEKGDIPEGYSVSREKKERFSLILESASTNQTSMYLCASSLWREWYSFSVNEQFFGPGTRLTVL.

This chain connects TRBV20-1 to TRBJ1-1; D is undetermined. Germline CDR1 DFQATT, CDR2 SNEGSKA (reference sequence). The ends were cut back, 1 base at V and 6 bases at J, with 9 bases in the middle. This CDR3 has 12 amino acids. This chain's CDR3 is CSARALVPEAFF. The CDR3 DNA follows: TGCAGTGCTAGAGCCCTGGTACCTGAAGCTTTCTTT.

The chain recombines TRBV12-3 or TRBV12-4 with TRBJ1-1; D ambiguous. This CDR3 is 12 amino acids long. V lost 4 bases, J lost 7 bases, and 10 bases lay in between. As DNA, the CDR3 is TGTGCCAGCAGTTGGAACAGCCTTGAAGCTTTCTTT. It encodes CASSWNSLEAFF.

This rearrangement joins TRBV29-1 to TRBJ2-2; unclear D gene. CDR3 length: 11 amino acids. The V and J ends lost 5 bases and 2 bases respectively, with 3 bases between them. Looked up from germline, CDR1 is SQVTM and CDR2 is ANQGSEA. CDR3 residues: CSVINTGELFF. The CDR3 DNA sequence: TGCAGCGTTATTAACACCGGGGAGCTGTTTTTT.

This chain links TRBV24-1 with TRBJ2-3, with TRBD2 matching 8 bases. The V gene's germline CDR1 is KGHDR and CDR2 SFDVKD. The CDR3 covers 13 residues. V was pared by 10 bases and J by 1 base, with 3 bases of the junction left unmatched. The CDR3 loop is CATSGSRTDTQYF. DNA for the CDR3: TGTGCCACAAGCGGGAGTCGCACAGATACGCAGTATTTT.

This clonotype was seen only once. At one of its ends the junction is not consistent with the germline gene, which may arise from a read error. The CDR3 sequence: CAGSRAGFYGYTF. In DNA form, the CDR3 reads TGTGCCGGCAGTCGAGCGGGATTCTATGGCTACACCTTC. The rearrangement uses TRBV3-1 and TRBJ1-2; D is unclear. CDR1 is LGHDT and CDR2 is YNNKEL in the germline V gene (reference sequence). The CDR3 runs to 13 residues.

This chain joins TRBV20-1 and TRBJ2-3; TRBD1 is a possible D gene (6 bases). The CDR3 is 16 residues long. The V end was cut by 6 bases, the J end by 1 base, with 20 bases between. CDR1 and CDR2 from the germline V gene are DFQATT and SNEGSKA (reference sequence). CDR3 protein: CSAEGLRGGGTDTQYF. The CDR3 nucleotides read TGCAGTGCAGAGGGATTGCGAGGGGGAGGCACAGATACGCAGTATTTT.

This sequence joins TRBV5-6 and TRBJ2-3; D is unclear. Germline CDR1 SGHDT, CDR2 YYEEEE. V gave up 0 bases and J gave up 2 bases, with 7 bases separating them. The CDR3 consists of 14 residues. This chain's CDR3 is CASSLEHNTDTQYF. CDR3 nucleotides: TGTGCCAGCAGCTTGGAGCACAACACAGATACGCAGTATTTT.

The chain couples TRBV20-1 to TRBJ2-7, with TRBD1 matching 7 bases. Trimming cost V 6 bases and J 3 bases; bases outside gene matches: 8. This CDR3 has 13 residues. Germline assignment: CDR1 DFQATT and CDR2 SNEGSKA (reference sequence). CDR3 sequence (DNA): TGCAGTGCCAGGGACAGTCTGATCTACGAGCAGTACTTC. This sequence encodes CSARDSLIYEQYF.

The CDR3 DNA reads TGTGCCAGCAGTTTATGGTCAGGGGAAGAGACCCAGTACTTC. It yields the protein CASSLWSGEETQYF. This rearrangement joins TRBV27 to TRBJ2-5; TRBD1 is a possible D gene (6 bases). In germline, CDR1 is MNHEY, CDR2 SMNVEV (reference sequence). The germline V and J ends were trimmed by 1 base and 3 bases, with 9 bases remaining between them. The CDR3 is made up of 14 amino acids.

This CDR3 is CASSGRTGMNSPLHF. Written as DNA, the CDR3 is TGCGCCAGCAGCGGACGGACAGGGATGAATTCACCCCTCCACTTT. V usage is TRBV5-1 and J usage is TRBJ1-6, with TRBD1 identical over 8 bases. Unmatched junction bases numbered 7, after V lost 4 bases and J lost 7 bases. The CDR3 sequence is 15 residues long. Germline values: CDR1 SGHRS, CDR2 YFSETQ.

The gene calls are TRBV13 and TRBJ1-6, with D hard to call. V lost 2 bases and J lost 7, with 6 bases in between. Germline values: CDR1 PRHDT, CDR2 FYEKMQ (reference sequence). The CDR3 loop spans 13 amino acids. The CDR3 region has the DNA TGTGCCAGCAGCTTACTACGGAATTCACCCCTCCACTTT. This gives the protein CASSLLRNSPLHF.

V and J are TRBV28 and TRBJ1-3; possibly TRBD1 for D (6 bases). Between the trimmed V and J ends, which lost 10 bases and 1 base, there was a span of 17 bases. The CDR3 spans 15 residues. Germline CDR1 and CDR2: MDHEN and SYDVKM. CDR3 sequence reads: CATWGRGWSGNTIYF. In DNA, the CDR3 is TGTGCCACATGGGGCAGGGGATGGTCTGGAAACACCATATATTTT.

The chain has TRBV20-1 and TRBJ1-2; possibly TRBD1 for D (5 bases). The CDR3 runs 15 residues. The germline CDR1 and CDR2 sequences are DFQATT and SNEGSKA (reference sequence). V was clipped by 0 bases and J by 1 base, with 12 bases between them. The CDR3 protein is CSARDPGTDNYGYTF. The CDR3 coding sequence is TGCAGTGCTAGAGATCCGGGGACCGATAACTATGGCTACACCTTC.

The chain links TRBV29-1 to TRBJ2-7; D is perhaps TRBD2 (6 bases). This CDR3 is 12 amino acids long. Trimming took 5 bases from V and 3 from J, leaving 11 bases between them. The germline V gene has CDR1 SQVTM and CDR2 ANQGSEA. CDR3 in DNA: TGCAGCGTTACCGGGACTTACTACGAGCAGTACTTC. Protein sequence: CSVTGTYYEQYF.

V is TRBV20-1 and J is TRBJ1-4; 9 bases align to TRBD1. Germline-derived CDR1 and CDR2 are DFQATT and SNEGSKA (reference sequence). Germline trimming cut 6 bases from V and 3 bases from J; bases unmatched to any gene: 5. The CDR3 loop spans 14 amino acids. CDR3 nucleotides: TGCAGTGCAACAGGGGGCGAGTCTAATGAAAAACTGTTTTTT. Protein: CSATGGESNEKLFF.

J is TRBJ1-5 and V is TRBV20-1; 8 nucleotides line up with TRBD1. The J segment lost 7 bases and the V segment lost 2 bases, leaving 4 bases of the junction unmatched. CDR3 length: 13 residues. Looked up from germline, CDR1 is DFQATT and CDR2 is SNEGSKA (reference sequence). The CDR3 is CSARQGAKQPQHF. CDR3 nucleotide sequence: TGCAGTGCTAGACAGGGGGCCAAACAGCCCCAGCATTTT.

The CDR3 is CASSWTGGPYNEQFF. In DNA, the CDR3 is TGTGCCAGCAGCTGGACCGGGGGCCCCTACAATGAGCAGTTCTTC. V and J are TRBV11-1 and TRBJ2-1; D possibly uses TRBD1 or TRBD2 (6 bases each). V was trimmed by 4 bases and J by 2 bases, leaving 12 bases between them. Germline loops: CDR1 SGHAT, CDR2 FQDESV (reference sequence). CDR3 size: 15 residues.

Here the CDR3 reads CASSVGSNTEAFF. DNA of the CDR3: TGTGCCAGCAGTGTAGGGAGTAACACTGAAGCTTTCTTT. The chain employs TRBV25-1 and TRBJ1-1; D gene ambiguous. Germline values: CDR1 MGHDK, CDR2 SYGVNS. The CDR3 has 13 amino acids. V gave up 4 bases and J gave up 2 bases, with 8 bases separating them.

J is TRBJ2-3 and V is TRBV12-3 or TRBV12-4, with 9 bases lining up with TRBD1. This CDR3 has 14 amino acids. The V and J ends lost 3 bases and 5 bases, in that order; junction bases with no gene match: 3. CDR3 residues: CASSFGQGIDTQYF. The CDR3 DNA reads TGTGCCAGCAGTTTCGGACAGGGGATAGATACGCAGTATTTT.

The chain is built from TRBV6-2 or TRBV6-3 and TRBJ2-1; D uncertain. V dropped 4 bases and J dropped 6 bases, with 7 bases sitting between them. In germline, CDR1 is MNHEY, CDR2 SVGEGT. The CDR3 is made up of 12 amino acids. The CDR3 nucleotides are TGTGCCAGCAGTTCCCCCCGCAATGAGCAGTTCTTC. This encodes CASSSPRNEQFF.

This chain joins TRBV14 and TRBJ2-3, with D tentatively TRBD1 or TRBD2 (6 bases each). Looked up from germline, CDR1 is SGHDN and CDR2 is FVKESK. The CDR3 covers 16 residues. With 4 bases removed from V and 2 bases from J, the gap between germline ends came to 16 bases. The CDR3 protein is CASSPVGGMITDTQYF. CDR3 coding DNA: TGTGCCAGCAGCCCAGTAGGGGGGATGATCACAGATACGCAGTATTTT.

The chain carries TRBV23-1 and TRBJ2-7; no reliable D call. TRBV23-1 counts as an open reading frame of uncertain function. The CDR3 totals 10 residues. The V and J ends lost 4 bases and 4 bases respectively, with 2 bases between them. The CDR3 is CASSPYEQYF. The CDR3 nucleotides are TGCGCCAGCAGTCCATACGAGCAGTACTTC.

The chain is built from TRBV28 and TRBJ2-1, with D perhaps TRBD2 (6 bases). Germline CDR1 is MDHEN and CDR2 is SYDVKM. CDR3 length: 21 amino acids. V was clipped by 3 bases and J by 4 bases, with 31 bases between them. CDR3 region: CASSFYLLRETTSVTYNEQFF. CDR3 bases: TGTGCCAGCAGTTTCTATCTTCTTCGGGAGACCACCTCCGTTACTTACAATGAGCAGTTCTTC.

The chain joins TRBV29-1 to TRBJ2-1; tentative D call: TRBD1 (6 bases). The germline gives CDR1 SQVTM, CDR2 ANQGSEA. The CDR3 is 16 residues long. The V and J ends lost 1 base and 1 base respectively, with 14 bases between them. The CDR3 spells CSVEGIEGVSYNEQFF. Written as DNA, the CDR3 is TGCAGCGTTGAAGGAATTGAGGGGGTTTCCTACAATGAGCAGTTCTTC.

V is TRBV18 and J is TRBJ2-6, with 8 bases fitting TRBD1. Trimming at V came to 5 bases and at J to 4 bases, leaving 4 bases not matched to a gene. Germline values: CDR1 KGHSH, CDR2 LQKENI. CDR3 length equals 15 residues. CDR3 region: CASSSTGEGANVLTF. The CDR3 DNA follows: TGTGCCAGCTCATCGACAGGGGAAGGGGCCAACGTCCTGACTTTC.

The rearrangement joins TRBV20-1 to TRBJ2-1; 8 bases map to TRBD2. V lost 1 base to trimming and J lost 0 bases; unmatched junction nucleotides: 8. Germline V CDR1 and CDR2: DFQATT, SNEGSKA (reference sequence). The CDR3 length is 17 residues. Here the CDR3 reads CSARVRSGRYSYNEQFF. The CDR3 DNA reads TGCAGTGCTAGAGTCAGGAGCGGGAGATACTCCTACAATGAGCAGTTCTTC.

This chain connects TRBV9 to TRBJ2-7, with a weak D call TRBD1 (6 bases). Trimming shortened V by 4 bases and J by 2 bases, and 16 bases separated the two germline ends. This CDR3 comprises 15 residues. The V gene's germline CDR1 is SGDLS and CDR2 YYNGEE. The CDR3: CASSPVGAGAYEQYF. CDR3 nucleotide sequence: TGTGCCAGCAGCCCAGTGGGGGCAGGAGCCTACGAGCAGTACTTC.

The table lists this clonotype with a count of one. The rearrangement joins TRBV7-9 to TRBJ2-3, with a weak D call TRBD1 (5 bases). V lost 6 bases and J 1 base, leaving 14 bases between the germline ends. The CDR3 has 15 amino acids. Per the germline V gene, CDR1 is SEHNR and CDR2 is FQNEAQ (reference sequence). In DNA form, the CDR3 reads TGTGCCAGCAGAGGCACAAGGGGCCGCACAGATACGCAGTATTTT. Translating gives CASRGTRGRTDTQYF.

The chain couples TRBV6-2 or TRBV6-3 to TRBJ1-1; TRBD1 aligns across 9 bases. Trimming cost V 6 bases and J 2 bases; bases outside gene matches: 13. The germline V gene has CDR1 MNHEY and CDR2 SVGEGT. The CDR3 contains 17 residues. CDR3 in DNA: TGTGCCAGCAGACAACCGGGACAGGGTTTCGACAACACTGAAGCTTTCTTT. It encodes CASRQPGQGFDNTEAFF.